These T cell receptor beta chains were read from a single sample in a study of T cell changes during pregnancy in multiple sclerosis. TCRdb keeps only in-frame clones here, not all; method: immunoSEQ multiplex PCR. The repertoire consists of 40,000 to 50,000 clones, with 85% to 95% occurring once and the leading ten covering about 0.6%. The sample consisted of CD4+ T cells from peripheral blood mononuclear cells, taken in the third trimester of pregnancy. The receptors were gathered from a female donor with multiple sclerosis, enrolled in a pregnancy study. CDR3s include the opening cysteine and the closing phenylalanine or tryptophan. The D gene is left open where the match is weak. The size entry is marked missing in some rows and otherwise reads once, few, many or a size class.

size	V	D	J	DNA	CDR3
NA	TRBV19	NA	TRBJ2-6	TGTGCCAGTAGTATGGTTCGTCTACTCTGGGCCAACGTCCTGACTTTC	CASSMVRLLWANVLTF
NA	TRBV5-4	NA	TRBJ2-2	TGTGCCAGCAGCTTAGGCGGGGGCGGTCCCGGGGAGCTGTTTTTT	CASSLGGGGPGELFF
once	TRBV10-3	TRBD1	TRBJ2-1	TGTGCCATCAGTGGTGGGACAGGGGTTGACAATGAGCAGTTCTTC	CAISGGTGVDNEQFF
NA	TRBV2	NA	TRBJ1-3	TGTGCCAGCAGTGAAAGGCGGGGCGCATCAGGAAACACCATATATTTT	CASSERRGASGNTIYF
NA	TRBV5-1	TRBD2	TRBJ2-5	TGCGCCAGCAGCCAGCGGGGGGAAGAGACCCAGTACTTC	CASSQRGEETQYF
NA	TRBV6-1	TRBD2	TRBJ2-3	TGTGCCAGCAGTGAAAAGGGCGGGGGGTTCACAGATACGCAGTATTTT	CASSEKGGGFTDTQYF
NA	TRBV11-3	TRBD2	TRBJ2-1	TGTGCCAGCAGCTTCAGTACAGCGGGGGGGCGGTATGAGCAGTTCTTC	CASSFSTAGGRYEQFF
NA	TRBV5-1	NA	TRBJ1-1	TGCGCCAGCAGCTTGGAACGGGGAAACACTGAAGCTTTCTTT	CASSLERGNTEAFF
NA	TRBV9	TRBD1	TRBJ2-4	TGTGCCAGCAGCTCAATGGGACAGGGGACCAAAAACATTCAGTACTTC	CASSSMGQGTKNIQYF
NA	TRBV28	NA	TRBJ2-5	TGTGCCAGCACCCTAGGGGGGGGCGGGGAGACCCAGTACTTC	CASTLGGGGETQYF
NA	TRBV12-5	NA	TRBJ1-2	TGTGCTAGTGGTTTGCCGGGGGGGACACCGGGGGGCTACACCTTC	CASGLPGGTPGGYTF
once	TRBV7-9	NA	TRBJ1-1	TGTGCCAGCAGCCCTAAAACAGAACACACTGAAGCTTTCTTT	CASSPKTEHTEAFF
NA	TRBV5-1	NA	TRBJ2-2	TGCGCCAGCAGTCTCCGGCCAGCGGGTGGTAACACCGGGGAGCTGTTTTTT	CASSLRPAGGNTGELFF
once	TRBV19	NA	TRBJ1-2	TGTGCCAGTAGTATTTCGGGGGGACTCTATGGCTACACCTTC	CASSISGGLYGYTF
NA	TRBV29-1	NA	TRBJ1-2	TGCAGCGTTGAAGAGGCCAGGGGTTATGGCTACACCTTC	CSVEEARGYGYTF
NA	TRBV9	TRBD2	TRBJ2-2	TGTGCCAGCAGCCCCTATGGGCGGGAGGACACCGGGGAGCTGTTTTTT	CASSPYGREDTGELFF
NA	TRBV7-2	TRBD2	TRBJ2-5	TGTGCCAGCAGCCGACTAGCGGGAAAGACCCAGTACTTC	CASSRLAGKTQYF
once	TRBV27	NA	TRBJ2-6	TGTGCCAGCACCTACTCTGGGGCCAACGTCCTGACTTTC	CASTYSGANVLTF
NA	TRBV28	TRBD2	TRBJ2-5	TGTGCCAGCAGGCCCGGGACTAGCGGAGCGACCCAGTACTTC	CASRPGTSGATQYF
NA	TRBV15	NA	TRBJ2-2	TGTGCCACCAGGAGGGCGGCGGCCGGGGAGCTGTTTTTT	CATRRAAAGELFF